What follows are 27 T cell receptor beta chains derived from one specimen sequenced in a study of identical twins. TCRdb redid the calling of the 5' RACE reads with MiXCR, one entry per CDR3 protein. The repertoire holds some 600,000 distinct CDR3 sequences, with around 7.5% as singletons. These same records also appear under a second study, on yellow fever vaccine responses in identical twins.

The source material was PBMCs. These receptors all stem from a woman aged 18-30 years in good health.

This clonotype showed up just a few times. The chain employs TRBV6-1 and TRBJ2-7; D is uncertain. Germline CDR1 MNHNS, CDR2 SASEGT. This CDR3 is built from 13 residues. Trimming removed 4 bases at V and 3 bases at J, with 10 bases between. The DNA for the CDR3 is TGTGCCAGCAGTGCCGAGACGATCTACGAGCAGTACGTC. Its protein product is CASSAETIYEQYV.

There are many counts of this clonotype. The rearrangement joins TRBV7-2 to TRBJ2-1; 11 nucleotides align to TRBD2. The CDR3 sequence is 15 residues long. J lost 2 bases, V lost 5 bases, and 2 bases had no gene match. Germline CDR1 is SGHTA and CDR2 is FQGNSA. CDR3 DNA: TGTGCCAGCAGCGGTAGCGGGGGGGCCTACAATGAGCAGTTCTTC. Residues: CASSGSGGAYNEQFF.

Many counts were recorded for this clonotype. The rearrangement joins TRBV20-1 to TRBJ2-3, with D tentatively TRBD1 or TRBD2 (5 bases each). In germline, CDR1 is DFQATT, CDR2 SNEGSKA (reference sequence). The CDR3 has 14 residues. Trimming pared 6 bases from V and 2 bases from J, leaving 15 bases between. The CDR3 DNA is TGCAGTGCGAGCCGGGACCAGATCACAGATACGCAGTATTTT. This translates into CSASRDQITDTQYF.

V is TRBV5-6 and J is TRBJ2-5, with 10 bases lining up with TRBD2. The CDR3 extends over 18 amino acids. V was pared by 2 bases and J by 5 bases, with 15 bases of the junction left unmatched. Germline V gene lookup returns CDR1 SGHDT and CDR2 YYEEEE. The CDR3 spells CASSLPSKSGRAGETQYF. The CDR3 nucleotides are TGTGCCAGCAGCTTACCTTCTAAGAGCGGGAGGGCCGGCGAGACCCAGTACTTC.

This clonotype came up a few times. V and J are TRBV12-3 or TRBV12-4 and TRBJ1-5; 8 nucleotides match TRBD1. V gave up 7 bases and J gave up 6 bases; unmatched junction bases: 8. The CDR3 totals 14 residues. In nucleotides, the CDR3 is TGTGCCAGCACTTGGGGACAGGCCGGTCAGCCCCAGCATTTT. Translation gives CASTWGQAGQPQHF.

This clonotype has a handful of counts. V gene TRBV14 combines with J gene TRBJ2-7; D is possibly TRBD1 (5 bases). Trimming cost V 0 bases and J 2 bases, with 11 bases left between them. Germline V lookup: CDR1 SGHDN, CDR2 FVKESK. The CDR3 consists of 15 residues. This CDR3 is CASSQDQGSPYEQYF. As DNA, the CDR3 is TGTGCCAGCAGCCAAGACCAGGGCAGTCCCTACGAGCAGTACTTC.

The chain is built from TRBV5-5 and TRBJ2-7; possibly TRBD1 for D (6 bases). CDR1 is SGHKS, CDR2 YYEKEE, per germline (reference sequence). There are 14 residues in the CDR3. Trimming took off 7 bases at V and 3 bases at J, with 17 bases between the two ends. CDR3 loop: CASQGAGVFYEQYF. CDR3 nucleotide sequence: TGTGCCAGCCAAGGGGCAGGGGTCTTCTACGAGCAGTACTTC.

In nucleotides, the CDR3 is TGTGCCAGCAGCGTGACCGGCTCTGGCAACACTGAAGCTTTCTTT. As protein: CASSVTGSGNTEAFF. V is TRBV9 and J is TRBJ1-1; no definite D call. This CDR3 has 15 residues. The germline V gene encodes CDR1 SGDLS and CDR2 YYNGEE. Trimming cost V 2 bases and J 2 bases, with 13 bases left between them.

This clonotype appeared many times. The chain employs TRBV3-1 and TRBJ2-4; 8 bases align to TRBD1. Germline CDR1 is LGHDT and CDR2 is YNNKEL (reference sequence). This CDR3 is 16 amino acids long. V lost 4 bases and J lost 1; bases outside the gene matches: 6. The CDR3 protein is CASSPGTGVAKNIQYF. CDR3 coding DNA: TGTGCCAGCAGCCCCGGGACAGGAGTCGCCAAAAACATTCAGTACTTC.

This clonotype has a count of ten or more. This chain uses TRBV5-1 with TRBJ2-2, with D hard to call. Per the germline V gene, CDR1 is SGHRS and CDR2 is YFSETQ. V was cut by 0 bases and J by 1 base, with 7 bases left in between. CDR3 length: 15 amino acids. Here the CDR3 reads CASSLGSMNTGELFF. DNA for the CDR3: TGCGCCAGCAGCTTGGGGAGTATGAACACCGGGGAGCTGTTTTTT.

The gene calls are TRBV29-1 and TRBJ2-1, with TRBD2 identical over 7 bases. V trimming: 3 bases; J trimming: 1 base; junction bases outside the gene matches: 3. Germline CDR1 SQVTM, CDR2 ANQGSEA. The length of the CDR3 is 14 residues. The CDR3 bases are TGCAGCGTTGACGCGGGAGTGTCCTACAATGAGCAGTTCTTC. It translates to CSVDAGVSYNEQFF.

V and J are TRBV12-3 or TRBV12-4 and TRBJ2-5; 11 bases are shared with TRBD2. Germline trimming cut 3 bases from V and 4 bases from J; bases unmatched to any gene: 4. The CDR3 runs to 15 residues. The chain's CDR3 is CASSFVAGGPETQYF. The CDR3 nucleotides read TGTGCCAGCAGTTTCGTAGCGGGGGGGCCAGAGACCCAGTACTTC.

The chain joins TRBV9 to TRBJ2-5; 9 bases agree with TRBD2. This CDR3 has 15 residues. V was pared by 4 bases and J by 1 base, with 5 bases of the junction left unmatched. The germline V gene has CDR1 SGDLS and CDR2 YYNGEE. The CDR3 sequence: CASSLSGSLQETQYF. The DNA for the CDR3 is TGTGCCAGCAGCCTTAGCGGGAGCCTCCAAGAGACCCAGTACTTC.

In its sample, this clonotype was seen a few times. The V call is TRBV20-1, the J call TRBJ2-3; 8 nucleotides line up with TRBD2. Germline V CDR1 and CDR2: DFQATT, SNEGSKA (reference sequence). The CDR3 runs to 14 residues. V shed 4 bases, J shed 2 bases, and the junction held 5 bases outside the gene matches. In DNA, the CDR3 is TGCAGTGCTAACTTAGCGGGGTACACAGATACGCAGTATTTT. Its protein is CSANLAGYTDTQYF.

Of note for this clonotype: Mismatch with germline at one junction end may stem from a read error. The rearrangement joins TRBV7-4 to TRBJ2-1, with D tentatively TRBD2 (6 bases). The CDR3 is 20 residues long. CDR1 is SGHVT and CDR2 is SQSDAQ in the germline V gene. The CDR3 spells CASSYRDSGLDPGFANQQFF. The CDR3 DNA sequence: TGTGCCAGCAGCTACCGGGACTCCGGCCTGGATCCGGGGTTCGCCAATCAGCAGTTCTTC.

Ten or more counts support this clonotype. The chain carries TRBV13 and TRBJ2-7, with D uncertain. The CDR3 is 13 residues long. From germline, CDR1 is PRHDT and CDR2 FYEKMQ (reference sequence). V was cut by 2 bases and J by 2 bases, with 7 bases left in between. The CDR3 sequence: CASSLRSTYEQYF. CDR3 sequence (DNA): TGTGCCAGCAGCTTACGTAGTACCTACGAGCAGTACTTC. The complete variable domain, with remaining parts taken from reference TRBV13 and TRBJ2-7, reads AAGVIQSPRHLIKEKRETATLKCYPIPRHDTVYWYQQGPGQDPQFLISFYEKMQSDKGSIPDRFSAQQFSDYHSELNMSSLELGDSALYFCASSLRSTYEQYFGPGTRLTVT.

This clonotype was recorded a few times. This chain links TRBV6-4 with TRBJ2-1; no clear D. CDR1 is MRHNA, CDR2 SNTAGT, per germline. The CDR3 is made up of 15 amino acids. Trimming shortened V by 6 bases and J by 6 bases, and 18 bases separated the two germline ends. This chain's CDR3 is CASRSSAVSGNEQFF. The CDR3 nucleotides are TGTGCCAGCAGAAGTAGTGCGGTGAGTGGCAATGAGCAGTTCTTC.

This clonotype showed up many times. The chain joins TRBV29-1 to TRBJ2-1; 8 bases fit TRBD2. V was pared by 3 bases and J by 4 bases, with 2 bases of the junction left unmatched. Germline values: CDR1 SQVTM, CDR2 ANQGSEA. This CDR3 region has 13 residues. The CDR3 is CSVDLAGYNEQFF. CDR3 nucleotides: TGCAGCGTTGATCTAGCGGGTTACAATGAGCAGTTCTTC.

This clonotype was seen only a few times. The CDR3 region has the DNA TGCGCCAGCAGCCCGGGAAAGACAGGGAGGGACACTGAAGCTTTCTTT. It yields the protein CASSPGKTGRDTEAFF. The gene calls are TRBV5-1 and TRBJ1-1, with 7 nucleotides matching TRBD1. Trimming cost V 4 bases and J 3 bases; bases outside gene matches: 12. Germline assignment: CDR1 SGHRS and CDR2 YFSETQ. The CDR3 sequence is 16 residues long.

This clonotype has at least ten counts. The CDR3 region is CASSGPGTGIGGLGNQPQHF. CDR3 in DNA: TGTGCCAGCAGTGGTCCCGGGACAGGGATTGGGGGGTTAGGCAATCAGCCCCAGCATTTT. The chain carries TRBV12-3 or TRBV12-4 and TRBJ1-5; 9 bases agree with TRBD1. The CDR3 length is 20 residues. The V gene end was trimmed by 5 bases and the J gene end by 2 bases; junction bases not matched to a gene: 19.

This clonotype was seen a few times. The chain uses TRBV2 and TRBJ1-2; 10 nucleotides agree with TRBD1. CDR1 is SNHLY and CDR2 is FYNNEI in the germline V gene. This CDR3 is 14 amino acids long. V lost 4 bases to trimming and J lost 3 bases; unmatched junction nucleotides: 2. CDR3 residues: CASSAGTGDYGYTF. CDR3 DNA: TGTGCCAGCAGTGCTGGGACAGGGGACTATGGCTACACCTTC.

This clonotype was counted only a few times. The rearrangement uses TRBV7-6 and TRBJ2-7; TRBD2 might be the D (7 bases). Trimming shortened V by 7 bases and J by 3 bases, and 19 bases separated the two germline ends. Germline V gives CDR1 SGHVS, CDR2 FNYEAQ. CDR3 size: 15 residues. CDR3 loop: CASTRHEGGDYEQYF. Here the CDR3 DNA reads TGTGCCAGCACCCGTCACGAGGGGGGGGACTACGAGCAGTACTTC. Full variable domain (remainder filled in from reference TRBV7-6 and TRBJ2-7): GAGVSQSPRYKVTKRGQDVALRCDPISGHVSLYWYRQALGQGPEFLTYFNYEAQQDKSGLPNDRFSAERPEGSISTLTIQRTEQRDSAMYRCASTRHEGGDYEQYFGPGTRLTVT.

This clonotype was seen a handful of times. V usage is TRBV5-1 and J usage is TRBJ1-1, with TRBD1 matching over 8 bases. CDR1 SGHRS and CDR2 YFSETQ come from the germline V gene. CDR3 size: 16 residues. V shed 4 bases and J 1 base; nucleotides not matched to a gene: 9. The CDR3: CASSQTGGLPNTEAFF. Here the CDR3 DNA reads TGCGCCAGCAGCCAAACAGGGGGACTACCGAACACTGAAGCTTTCTTT.

The V call is TRBV29-1, the J call TRBJ2-2; perhaps TRBD1 as D (6 bases). Per the germline V gene, CDR1 is SQVTM and CDR2 is ANQGSEA. Trimming cost V 1 base and J 4 bases, with 10 bases left between them. The CDR3 has 14 amino acids. The CDR3 sequence is CSVEGAGVTGELFF. Here the CDR3 DNA reads TGCAGCGTTGAAGGCGCAGGGGTCACCGGGGAGCTGTTTTTT.

The table lists this clonotype with many counts. The chain links TRBV10-1 to TRBJ2-3, with a possible D match to TRBD2 (6 bases). V dropped 6 bases and J dropped 0 bases, with 16 bases sitting between them. CDR1 WNHNN and CDR2 SYGVQD come from the germline V gene (reference sequence). CDR3 length equals 16 residues. DNA for the CDR3: TGCGCCAGCAGCGGGACCCTTAGCGGAAGCACAGATACGCAGTATTTT. This encodes CASSGTLSGSTDTQYF.

This sequence joins TRBV5-6 and TRBJ2-2, with unresolved D. Trimming took off 4 bases at V and 9 bases at J, with 16 bases between the two ends. Germline V gene sequence: CDR1 SGHDT, CDR2 YYEEEE. The CDR3 covers 14 residues. This CDR3 is CASSTDPIGWELFF. CDR3 in DNA: TGTGCCAGCAGCACCGACCCCATCGGCTGGGAGCTGTTTTTT.

The rearrangement joins TRBV7-2 to TRBJ1-1; a weak D match, TRBD1 (6 bases). This CDR3 contains 14 residues. The germline CDR1 and CDR2 sequences are SGHTA and FQGNSA. The V and J ends lost 7 bases and 1 base respectively, with 13 bases between them. The CDR3 spells CASTSGAPNTEAFF. In DNA, the CDR3 is TGTGCCAGCACCTCGGGGGCCCCGAACACTGAAGCTTTCTTT.